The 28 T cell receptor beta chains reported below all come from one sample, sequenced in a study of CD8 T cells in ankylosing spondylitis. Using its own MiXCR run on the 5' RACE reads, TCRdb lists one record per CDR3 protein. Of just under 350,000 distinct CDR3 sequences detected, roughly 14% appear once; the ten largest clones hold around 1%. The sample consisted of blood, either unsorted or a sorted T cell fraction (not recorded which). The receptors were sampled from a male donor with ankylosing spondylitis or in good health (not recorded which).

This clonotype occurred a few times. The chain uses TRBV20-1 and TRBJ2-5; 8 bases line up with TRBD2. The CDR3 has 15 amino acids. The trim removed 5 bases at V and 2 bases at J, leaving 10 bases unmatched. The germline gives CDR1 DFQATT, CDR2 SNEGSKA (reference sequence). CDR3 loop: CSAPLAGTGQETQYF. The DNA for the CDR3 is TGCAGTGCTCCTTTAGCGGGGACGGGGCAAGAGACCCAGTACTTC.

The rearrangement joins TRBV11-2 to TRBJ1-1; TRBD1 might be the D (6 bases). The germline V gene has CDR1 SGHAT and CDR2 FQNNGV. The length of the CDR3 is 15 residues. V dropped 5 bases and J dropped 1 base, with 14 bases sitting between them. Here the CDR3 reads CASSGLRGQNTEAFF. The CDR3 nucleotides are TGTGCCAGCAGCGGACTACGGGGGCAGAACACTGAAGCTTTCTTT.

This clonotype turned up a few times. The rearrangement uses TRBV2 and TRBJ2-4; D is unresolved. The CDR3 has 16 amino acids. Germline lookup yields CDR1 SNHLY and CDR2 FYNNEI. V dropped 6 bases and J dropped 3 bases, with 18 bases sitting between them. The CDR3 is CASRGLLPLIKNIQYF. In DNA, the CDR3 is TGTGCCAGCAGGGGCCTTTTACCCCTGATCAAAAACATTCAGTACTTC.

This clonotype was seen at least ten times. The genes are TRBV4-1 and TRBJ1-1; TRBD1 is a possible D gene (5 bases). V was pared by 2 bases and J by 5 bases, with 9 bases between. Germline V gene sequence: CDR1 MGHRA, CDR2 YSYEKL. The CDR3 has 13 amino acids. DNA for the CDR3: TGCGCCAGCAGCCAACGGGAGGGGACTGAAGCTTTCTTT. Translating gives CASSQREGTEAFF.

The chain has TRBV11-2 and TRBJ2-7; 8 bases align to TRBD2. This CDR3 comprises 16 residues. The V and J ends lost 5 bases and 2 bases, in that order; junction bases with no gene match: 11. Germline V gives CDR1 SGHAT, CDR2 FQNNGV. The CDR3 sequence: CASSLYGGGPPYEQYF. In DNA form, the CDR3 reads TGTGCCAGCAGCCTTTACGGGGGGGGTCCCCCCTACGAGCAGTACTTC.

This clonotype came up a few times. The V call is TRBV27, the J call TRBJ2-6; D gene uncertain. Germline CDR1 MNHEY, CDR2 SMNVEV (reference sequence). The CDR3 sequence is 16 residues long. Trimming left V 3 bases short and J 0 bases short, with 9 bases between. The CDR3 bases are TGTGCCAGCAGTTTGGTCCAAGCCTCTGGGGCCAACGTCCTGACTTTC. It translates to CASSLVQASGANVLTF.

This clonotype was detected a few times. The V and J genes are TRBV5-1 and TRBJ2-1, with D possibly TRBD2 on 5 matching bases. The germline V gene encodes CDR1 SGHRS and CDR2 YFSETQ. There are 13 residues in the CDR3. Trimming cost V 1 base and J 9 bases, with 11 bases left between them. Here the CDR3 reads CASSLMDFGEQFF. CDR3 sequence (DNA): TGCGCCAGCAGCTTGATGGACTTTGGTGAGCAGTTCTTC.

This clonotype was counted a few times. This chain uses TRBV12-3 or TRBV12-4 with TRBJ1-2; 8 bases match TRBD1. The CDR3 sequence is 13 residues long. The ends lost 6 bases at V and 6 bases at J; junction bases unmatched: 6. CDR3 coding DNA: TGTGCCAGCAGACCGGACAGGGTCCATGGCTACACCTTC. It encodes CASRPDRVHGYTF.

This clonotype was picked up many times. CDR3 DNA sequence: TGTGCCAGCAGTTTTAGAGCGGGAGGTTCAGATACGCAGTATTTT. As protein: CASSFRAGGSDTQYF. The chain employs TRBV12-3 or TRBV12-4 and TRBJ2-3; TRBD2 matches at 9 bases. The trim removed 3 bases at V and 4 bases at J, leaving 5 bases unmatched. The CDR3 spans 15 residues.

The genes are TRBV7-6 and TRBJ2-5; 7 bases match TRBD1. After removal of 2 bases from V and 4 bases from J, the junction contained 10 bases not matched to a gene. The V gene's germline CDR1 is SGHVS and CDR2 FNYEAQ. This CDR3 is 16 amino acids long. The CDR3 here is CASSLRGRGTRETQYF. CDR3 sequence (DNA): TGTGCCAGCAGCTTAAGGGGCAGGGGGACCCGAGAGACCCAGTACTTC.

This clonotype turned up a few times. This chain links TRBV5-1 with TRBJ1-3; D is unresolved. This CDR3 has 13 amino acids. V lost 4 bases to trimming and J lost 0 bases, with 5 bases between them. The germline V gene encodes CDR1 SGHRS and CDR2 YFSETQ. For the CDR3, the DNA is TGCGCCAGCAGCCTGTACTCTGGAAACACCATATATTTT. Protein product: CASSLYSGNTIYF.

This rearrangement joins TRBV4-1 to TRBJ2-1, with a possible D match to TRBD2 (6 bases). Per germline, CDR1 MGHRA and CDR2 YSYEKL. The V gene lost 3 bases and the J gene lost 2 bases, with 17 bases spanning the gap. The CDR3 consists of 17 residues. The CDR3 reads CASSQPHSGRTYNEQFF. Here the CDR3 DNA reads TGCGCCAGCAGCCAGCCCCATAGCGGCAGAACCTACAATGAGCAGTTCTTC.

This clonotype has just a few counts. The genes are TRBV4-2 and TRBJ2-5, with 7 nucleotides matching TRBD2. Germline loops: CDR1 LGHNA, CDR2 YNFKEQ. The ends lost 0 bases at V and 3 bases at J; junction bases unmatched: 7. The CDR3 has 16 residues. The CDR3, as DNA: TGTGCCAGCAGCCAAGATGCGGGGAGGGCCGAAGAGACCCAGTACTTC. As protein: CASSQDAGRAEETQYF.

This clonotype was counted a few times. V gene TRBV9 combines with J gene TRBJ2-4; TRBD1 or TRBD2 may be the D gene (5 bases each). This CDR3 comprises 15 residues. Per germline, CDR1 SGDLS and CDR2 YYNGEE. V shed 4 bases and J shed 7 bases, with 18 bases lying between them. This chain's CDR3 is CASSPYSGTQNIQYF. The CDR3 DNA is TGTGCCAGCAGCCCTTACTCCGGGACGCAGAACATTCAGTACTTC.

CDR3 sequence: CASSAGTLHTGELFF. In DNA, the CDR3 is TGTGCCAGCAGCGCCGGGACCCTCCACACCGGGGAGCTGTTTTTT. The chain recombines TRBV5-4 with TRBJ2-2, with D possibly being TRBD1 or TRBD2 (5 bases each). The germline V gene encodes CDR1 SGHNT and CDR2 YYREEE (reference sequence). The CDR3 has 15 amino acids. V lost 4 bases and J 3 bases, leaving 13 bases between the germline ends.

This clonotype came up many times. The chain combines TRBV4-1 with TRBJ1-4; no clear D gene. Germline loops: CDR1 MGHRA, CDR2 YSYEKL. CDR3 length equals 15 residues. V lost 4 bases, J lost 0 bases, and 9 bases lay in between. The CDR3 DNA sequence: TGCGCCAGCAGCCCGTTGGGTGCAACTAATGAAAAACTGTTTTTT. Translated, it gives CASSPLGATNEKLFF.

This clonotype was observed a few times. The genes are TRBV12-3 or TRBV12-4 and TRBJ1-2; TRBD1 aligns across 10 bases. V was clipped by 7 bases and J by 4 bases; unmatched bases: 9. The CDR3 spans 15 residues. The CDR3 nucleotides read TGTGCCAGCAACCCCGGGACAGGGGTTGGCTATGGCTACACCTTC. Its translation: CASNPGTGVGYGYTF.

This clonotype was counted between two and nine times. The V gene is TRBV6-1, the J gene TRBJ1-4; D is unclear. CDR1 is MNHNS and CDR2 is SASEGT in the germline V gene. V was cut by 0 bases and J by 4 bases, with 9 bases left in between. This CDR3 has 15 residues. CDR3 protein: CASSEALSSNEKLFF. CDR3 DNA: TGTGCCAGCAGTGAAGCGCTTTCAAGTAATGAAAAACTGTTTTTT.

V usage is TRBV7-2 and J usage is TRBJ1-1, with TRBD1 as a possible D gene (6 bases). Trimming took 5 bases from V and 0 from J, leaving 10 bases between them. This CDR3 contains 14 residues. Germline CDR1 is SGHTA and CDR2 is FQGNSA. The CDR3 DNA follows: TGTGCCAGCAGCAAACAGGGAGTGAACACTGAAGCTTTCTTT. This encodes CASSKQGVNTEAFF.

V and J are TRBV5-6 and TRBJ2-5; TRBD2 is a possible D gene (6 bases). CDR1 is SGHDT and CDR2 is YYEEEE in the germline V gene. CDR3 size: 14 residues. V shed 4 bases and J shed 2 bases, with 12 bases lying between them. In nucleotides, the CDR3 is TGTGCCAGCAGCCCCACTAGCAATCAAGAGACCCAGTACTTC. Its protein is CASSPTSNQETQYF.

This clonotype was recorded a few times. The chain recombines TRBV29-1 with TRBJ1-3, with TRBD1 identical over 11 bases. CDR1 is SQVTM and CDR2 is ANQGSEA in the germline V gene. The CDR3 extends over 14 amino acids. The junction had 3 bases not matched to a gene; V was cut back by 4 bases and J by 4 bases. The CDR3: CSVAGQGAGNTIYF. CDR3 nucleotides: TGCAGCGTTGCCGGACAGGGGGCGGGAAACACCATATATTTT.

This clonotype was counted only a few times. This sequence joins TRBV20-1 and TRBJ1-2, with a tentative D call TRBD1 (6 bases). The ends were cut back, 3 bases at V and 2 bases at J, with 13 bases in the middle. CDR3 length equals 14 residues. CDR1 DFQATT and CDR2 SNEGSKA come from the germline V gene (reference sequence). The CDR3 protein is CSASVPGGNYGYTF. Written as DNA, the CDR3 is TGCAGTGCTAGTGTCCCCGGGGGCAACTATGGCTACACCTTC.

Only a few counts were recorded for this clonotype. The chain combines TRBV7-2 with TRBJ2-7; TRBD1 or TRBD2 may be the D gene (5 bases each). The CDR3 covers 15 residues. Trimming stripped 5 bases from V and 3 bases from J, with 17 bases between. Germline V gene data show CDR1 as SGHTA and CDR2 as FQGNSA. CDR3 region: CASSEDGTANYEQYF. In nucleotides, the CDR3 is TGTGCCAGCAGCGAAGACGGGACCGCAAACTACGAGCAGTACTTC. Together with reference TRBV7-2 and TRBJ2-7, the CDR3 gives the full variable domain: GAGVSQSPSNKVTEKGKDVELRCDPISGHTALYWYRQSLGQGLEFLIYFQGNSAPDKSGLPSDRFSAERTGGSVSTLTIQRTQQEDSAVYLCASSEDGTANYEQYFGPGTRLTVT.

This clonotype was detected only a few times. The CDR3 protein is CSVEGATSGRGEQFF. The CDR3 nucleotides read TGCAGCGTTGAAGGCGCGACTAGCGGGAGGGGCGAGCAGTTCTTC. The chain joins TRBV29-1 to TRBJ2-1, with 14 bases aligning to TRBD2. Germline V gene lookup returns CDR1 SQVTM and CDR2 ANQGSEA. The CDR3 spans 15 residues. V shed 1 base and J 10 bases; nucleotides not matched to a gene: 6.

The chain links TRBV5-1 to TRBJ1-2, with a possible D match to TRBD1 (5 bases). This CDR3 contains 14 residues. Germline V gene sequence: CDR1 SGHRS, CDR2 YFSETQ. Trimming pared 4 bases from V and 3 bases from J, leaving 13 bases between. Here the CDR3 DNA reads TGCGCCAGCAGCGTCGCCGACAGAGACTATGGCTACACCTTC. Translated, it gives CASSVADRDYGYTF. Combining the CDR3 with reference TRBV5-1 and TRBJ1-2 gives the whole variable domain KAGVTQTPRYLIKTRGQQVTLSCSPISGHRSVSWYQQTPGQGLQFLFEYFSETQRNKGNFPGRFSGRQFSNSRSEMNVSTLELGDSALYLCASSVADRDYGYTFGSGTRLTVV.

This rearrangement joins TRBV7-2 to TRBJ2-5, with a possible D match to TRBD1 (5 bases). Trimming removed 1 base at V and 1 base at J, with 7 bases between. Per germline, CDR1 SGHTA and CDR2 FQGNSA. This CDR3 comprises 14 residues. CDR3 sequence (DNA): TGTGCCAGCAGCTTAGAAGGGGCCCAAGAGACCCAGTACTTC. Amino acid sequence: CASSLEGAQETQYF.

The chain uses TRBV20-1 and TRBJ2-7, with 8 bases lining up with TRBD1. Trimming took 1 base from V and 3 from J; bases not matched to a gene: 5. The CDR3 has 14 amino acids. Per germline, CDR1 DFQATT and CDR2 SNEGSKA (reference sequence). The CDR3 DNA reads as TGCAGTGCTAGAGCGTCAGGGGGCAACTACGAGCAGTACTTC. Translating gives CSARASGGNYEQYF.

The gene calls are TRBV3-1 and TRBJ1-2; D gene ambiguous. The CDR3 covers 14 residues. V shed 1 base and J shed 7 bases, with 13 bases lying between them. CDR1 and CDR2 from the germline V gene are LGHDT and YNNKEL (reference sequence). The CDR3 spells CASSQGVHPGGYTF. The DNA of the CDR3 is TGTGCCAGCAGCCAAGGGGTTCACCCGGGTGGCTACACCTTC.